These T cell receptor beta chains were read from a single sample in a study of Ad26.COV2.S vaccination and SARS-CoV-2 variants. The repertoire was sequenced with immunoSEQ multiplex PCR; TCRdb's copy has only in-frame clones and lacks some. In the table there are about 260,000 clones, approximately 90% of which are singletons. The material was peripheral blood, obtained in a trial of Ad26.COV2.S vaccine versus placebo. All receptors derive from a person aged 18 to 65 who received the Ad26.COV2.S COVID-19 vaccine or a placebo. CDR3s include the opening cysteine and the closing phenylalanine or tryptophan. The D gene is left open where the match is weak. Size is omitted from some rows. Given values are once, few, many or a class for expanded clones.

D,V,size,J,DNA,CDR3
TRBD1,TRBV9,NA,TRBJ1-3,TGTGCCAGCAGCGTAGGCTACCGGGACAGGGGGGGCACCACCATATATTTT,CASSVGYRDRGGTTIYF
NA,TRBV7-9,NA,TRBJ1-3,TGTGCCAGCAGCTATCACAGCCGAAACACCATATATTTT,CASSYHSRNTIYF
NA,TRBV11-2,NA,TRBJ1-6,TGTGCCAGCAGCTTAGGGGGCCCCCTCCACTTT,CASSLGGPLHF
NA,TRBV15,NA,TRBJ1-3,TGTGCCACCAGCAGCGCCATCTGGCAGAGCCCGGGTGGAAACACCATATATTTT,CATSSAIWQSPGGNTIYF
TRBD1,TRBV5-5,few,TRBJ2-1,TGTGCCAGCAGCAGAGGACAGGGGACCTACAATGAGCAGTTCTTC,CASSRGQGTYNEQFF
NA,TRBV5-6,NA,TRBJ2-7,TGTGCCAGCAGCTCGGGAAACGAGCAGTACTTC,CASSSGNEQYF
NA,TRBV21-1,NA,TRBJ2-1,TGTGCTAGCAGCCGCGGGAGTTACAATGAGCAGTTCTTC,CASSRGSYNEQFF
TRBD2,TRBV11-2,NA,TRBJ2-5,TGTGCCAGCAGCTCCTTCGGCGGGGGGCCCCAAGAGACCCAGTACTTC,CASSSFGGGPQETQYF
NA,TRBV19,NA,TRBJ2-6,TGTGCCAGTAGTATAAAGGGAGTAGCTGGGGCCAACGTCCTGACTTTC,CASSIKGVAGANVLTF
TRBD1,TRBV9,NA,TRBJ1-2,TGTGCCAGCAGCGCCGGACAGGGGGCAAGGGGCTACACCTTC,CASSAGQGARGYTF
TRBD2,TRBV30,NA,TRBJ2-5,TGTGCCTGGAGTCAGGGAGGGGCCCAGTACTTC,CAWSQGGAQYF
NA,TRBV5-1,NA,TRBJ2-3,TGCGCCAGCAGCTTGGCTAGGGGAGGCACAGATACGCAGTATTTT,CASSLARGGTDTQYF
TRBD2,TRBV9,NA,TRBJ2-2,TGTGCCAGCAGCGTAGCGCTAGCGGGAGAAAAGACCGGGGAGCTGTTTTTT,CASSVALAGEKTGELFF
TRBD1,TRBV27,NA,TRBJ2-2,TGTGCCAGCAGTTCCCTCTACAGGGGGCGGAACACCGGGGAGCTGTTTTTT,CASSSLYRGRNTGELFF
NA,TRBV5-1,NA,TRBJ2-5,TGCGCCAGCAGCTCCGGGGCTCGGGAGACCCAGTACTTC,CASSSGARETQYF
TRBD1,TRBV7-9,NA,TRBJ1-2,TGTGCCAGCAGCTTAGCGGGGACAGGCGGTGGCTACACCTTC,CASSLAGTGGGYTF
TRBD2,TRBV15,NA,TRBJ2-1,TGTGCCACCAGCAGAGATTGGAGCGGGAGGGATTACAATGAGCAGTTCTTC,CATSRDWSGRDYNEQFF
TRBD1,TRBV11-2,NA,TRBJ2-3,TGTGCCAGCAGCTTAGATTCCCTGGACAGGGCTAGCACAGATACGCAGTATTTT,CASSLDSLDRASTDTQYF
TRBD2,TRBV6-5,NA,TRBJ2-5,TGTGCCACTAACGGCGGGGGGGCCCTCCAAGAGACCCAGTACTTC,CATNGGGALQETQYF
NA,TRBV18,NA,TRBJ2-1,TGTGCCAGCTCACCAGCCTCCTACAATGAGCAGTTCTTC,CASSPASYNEQFF
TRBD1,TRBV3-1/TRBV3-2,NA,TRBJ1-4,TGTGCCAGCAGCCAAGCTGGACAGGGAACTAATGAAAAACTGTTTTTT,CASSQAGQGTNEKLFF
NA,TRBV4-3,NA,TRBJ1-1,TGCGCCAGCAGCCAAGATGGTGGCAGGGACCGCGCAGCTTTCTTT,CASSQDGGRDRAAFF
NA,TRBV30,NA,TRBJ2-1,TGTGCCTGGAGTGAGGGCAGCTCCTACAATGAGCAGTTCTTC,CAWSEGSSYNEQFF
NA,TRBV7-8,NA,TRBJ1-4,TGTGCCAGCAGCTTAGGTACACTGAAAGACGAAAAACTGTTTTTT,CASSLGTLKDEKLFF
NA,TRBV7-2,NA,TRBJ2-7,TGTGCCAGCAGCCCCGGGCTAGCCTACTACGAGCAGTACTTC,CASSPGLAYYEQYF
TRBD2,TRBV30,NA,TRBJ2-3,TGTGCCTGGAACGGGGGGGGCACAGATACGCAGTATTTT,CAWNGGGTDTQYF
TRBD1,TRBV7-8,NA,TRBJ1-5,TGTGCCAGCAGCGCCGACAGGGCTCAGCCCCAGCATTTT,CASSADRAQPQHF
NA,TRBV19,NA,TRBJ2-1,TGTGCCAGTAGTATAAGGAGTGAGCAGTTCTTC,CASSIRSEQFF
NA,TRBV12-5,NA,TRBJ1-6,TGTGCTAGTGGTTTGGCTTCAAATTCACCCCTCCACTTT,CASGLASNSPLHF
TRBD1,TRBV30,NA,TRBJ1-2,TGTGCCTGGAGTTCAGGACAGGGGGGCTATGGCTACACCTTC,CAWSSGQGGYGYTF
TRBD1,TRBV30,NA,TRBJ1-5,TGTGCCTGGAGGGACAGGGGGATGAGCAATCAGCCCCAGCATTTT,CAWRDRGMSNQPQHF
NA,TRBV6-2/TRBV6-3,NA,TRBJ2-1,TGTGCCAGCAGTTACTTCGTGGGGGCGGCTGAGCAGTTCTTC,CASSYFVGAAEQFF
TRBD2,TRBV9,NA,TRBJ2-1,TGTGCCAGCAGCCCTCAAGGCGGGGGCTCCTACAATGAGCAGTTCTTC,CASSPQGGGSYNEQFF
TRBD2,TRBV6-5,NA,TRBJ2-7,TGTGCCAGCAGTTTCGGGAGGAACTACGAGCAGTACTTC,CASSFGRNYEQYF
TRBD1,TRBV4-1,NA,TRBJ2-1,TGCGCCAGCAGCCAGGGGATCCGGGACAGTGAGCAGTTCTTC,CASSQGIRDSEQFF
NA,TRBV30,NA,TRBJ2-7,TGTGCCTTTAGCGGTTGGCCTTCCTACGAGCAGTACTTC,CAFSGWPSYEQYF
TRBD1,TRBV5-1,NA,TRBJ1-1,TGCGCCAGCAGCTCTGGGCGGACAGGCAGCACTGAAGCTTTCTTT,CASSSGRTGSTEAFF
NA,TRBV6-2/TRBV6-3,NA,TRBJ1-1,TGTGCCAGCAGTTACACACAGGCGACCACTGAAGCTTTCTTT,CASSYTQATTEAFF
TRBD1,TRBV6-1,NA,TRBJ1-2,TGTGCCAGCAGTGAAGCGTGGGACAGGGGAGGCTACACCTTC,CASSEAWDRGGYTF
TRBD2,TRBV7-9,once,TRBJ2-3,TGTGCCAGCAGCTTACTTAGCGGGAGGCCCCATGATACGCAGTATTTT,CASSLLSGRPHDTQYF
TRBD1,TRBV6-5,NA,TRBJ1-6,TGTGCCAGCAGAGAGACAGGGAACAATTCACCCCTCCACTTT,CASRETGNNSPLHF
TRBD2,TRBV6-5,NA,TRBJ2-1,TGTGCCAGCAGCGCTACTAGCGGGAGGTACAATGAGCAGTTCTTC,CASSATSGRYNEQFF
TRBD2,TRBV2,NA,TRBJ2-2,TGTGCCAGCAACAGCGGGGGGCGAACCGGGGAGCTGTTTTTT,CASNSGGRTGELFF
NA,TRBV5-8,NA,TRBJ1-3,TGTGCCAGCAGCGCCCGGGTTGGAGGGTTTGGAAACACCATATATTTT,CASSARVGGFGNTIYF
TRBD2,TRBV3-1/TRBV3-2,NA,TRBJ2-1,TGTGCCAGCAGCCAGAAAAGCGGGGGGGCCCGAGGAGAGCAGTTCTTC,CASSQKSGGARGEQFF
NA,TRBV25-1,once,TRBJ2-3,TGTGCCAGCAGTGAGGTTTTAGCTAACGCAGATACGCAGTATTTT,CASSEVLANADTQYF
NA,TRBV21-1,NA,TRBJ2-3,TGTGCTAGCAGCAACGCTCACCGAGGTCCAGATACGCAGTATTTT,CASSNAHRGPDTQYF
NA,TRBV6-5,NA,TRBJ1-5,TGTGCCAGTAGGTCCGGTGGCAATCAGCCCCAGCATTTT,CASRSGGNQPQHF
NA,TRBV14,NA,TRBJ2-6,TGTGCCAGCAGCTTAGGGGGGTCTGGGGCCAACGTCCTGACTTTC,CASSLGGSGANVLTF
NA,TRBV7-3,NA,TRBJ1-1,TGTGCCAGCAGCTTTTCGGCACGCTCCCGGACTGAAGCTTTCTTT,CASSFSARSRTEAFF
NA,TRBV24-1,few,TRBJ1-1,TGTGCCACCAGTGATTTCTGGGGCACTGGAGCGGGCGTCATGAACACTGAAGCTTTCTTT,CATSDFWGTGAGVMNTEAFF
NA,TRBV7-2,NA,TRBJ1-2,TGTGCCAGCAGCTCCCTCTCCGGGGTCCCGGGGGGCGGCTACACCTTC,CASSSLSGVPGGGYTF
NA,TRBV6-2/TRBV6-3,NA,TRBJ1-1,TGTGCCAGCAGTTCGGACAGGAACACTGAAGCTTTCTTT,CASSSDRNTEAFF
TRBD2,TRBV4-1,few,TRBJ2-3,TGCGCCAGCAGCCAAGTCCTCGGCGGGGGGGATACGCAGTATTTT,CASSQVLGGGDTQYF
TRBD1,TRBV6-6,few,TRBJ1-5,TGTGCCAGCAGACTGGGACAGGGCAATCAGCCCCAGCATTTT,CASRLGQGNQPQHF